Listed below are T cell receptor beta chains from one sample, sequenced in a study of blood T cells in healthy people across ages. TCRdb re-called the 5' RACE reads through MiXCR, storing one row per CDR3 protein. The sample includes approximately 1,700,000 distinct CDR3 sequences, about 39% of them seen just once. Material for sequencing was blood. The receptors stem from a human donor in good health. The CDR3 runs from the conserved cysteine through the conserved F or W. Fields, in order: D gene, J gene, V gene, clone size, CDR3 DNA, CDR3 protein. A D gene is named only where the DNA matches it firmly. Where a row states a size, it is once, few, many or the class of an expanded clone; other rows omit it.

d_call: TRBD2
j_call: TRBJ2-3
v_call: TRBV12-3/TRBV12-4
clone_size: -
cdr3_nt: TGTGCCAGCAGTTTATTTGCTAGCGGATATACGCAGTATTTT
cdr3_aa: CASSLFASGYTQYF

d_call: -
j_call: TRBJ2-1
v_call: TRBV7-2
clone_size: few
cdr3_nt: TGTGCCAGCAGCTTTTTGCAGAGCTCCTACAATGAGCAGTTCTTC
cdr3_aa: CASSFLQSSYNEQFF

d_call: -
j_call: TRBJ2-7
v_call: TRBV7-6
clone_size: -
cdr3_nt: TGTGCCAGCAGCGCCCAGACAGGATCGTCCTACGAGCAGTACTTC
cdr3_aa: CASSAQTGSSYEQYF

d_call: -
j_call: TRBJ2-3
v_call: TRBV20-1
clone_size: -
cdr3_nt: TGCAGTGCTAGAGATAGGCATACGCAGTATTTT
cdr3_aa: CSARDRHTQYF

d_call: -
j_call: TRBJ2-1
v_call: TRBV14
clone_size: -
cdr3_nt: TGTGCCAGCAGCCAAGATTACCGTGAGCAGTTCTTC
cdr3_aa: CASSQDYREQFF

d_call: -
j_call: TRBJ2-5
v_call: TRBV5-1
clone_size: -
cdr3_nt: TGCGCCAGCAGCTTGGATTCCCTCACGGGGACCCAGTACTTC
cdr3_aa: CASSLDSLTGTQYF

d_call: -
j_call: TRBJ2-1
v_call: TRBV20-1
clone_size: -
cdr3_nt: TGCAGTGGACGCCGCTCTTACAATGAGCAGTTCTTC
cdr3_aa: CSGRRSYNEQFF

d_call: -
j_call: TRBJ2-5
v_call: TRBV5-1
clone_size: -
cdr3_nt: TGCGCCAGCAGCTTGGTTCCAGGCCACCAAGAGACCCAGTACTTC
cdr3_aa: CASSLVPGHQETQYF

d_call: -
j_call: TRBJ2-7
v_call: TRBV4-3
clone_size: -
cdr3_nt: TGCGCCAGCAGCCAAGCAGAGGGGAGCTCCTACGAGCAGTACTTC
cdr3_aa: CASSQAEGSSYEQYF

d_call: TRBD2
j_call: TRBJ2-1
v_call: TRBV7-2
clone_size: once
cdr3_nt: TGTGCCAGCAGCTTAGATCCTAGCGGGGCTGACACCTACAATGAGCAGTTCTTC
cdr3_aa: CASSLDPSGADTYNEQFF

d_call: TRBD1
j_call: TRBJ2-7
v_call: TRBV4-3
clone_size: -
cdr3_nt: TGCGCCAGCAACCAAGGGACAGGGGCACCGTGGGAGCAGTACTTC
cdr3_aa: CASNQGTGAPWEQYF

d_call: TRBD2
j_call: TRBJ2-1
v_call: TRBV27
clone_size: -
cdr3_nt: TGTGCCAGCAATAACTTAGGACTAGCGGCACCTCATGAGCAGTTCTTC
cdr3_aa: CASNNLGLAAPHEQFF

d_call: -
j_call: TRBJ1-1
v_call: TRBV6-2/TRBV6-3
clone_size: -
cdr3_nt: TGTGCCAGCACTCAACGAGCTGAAGCTTTCTTT
cdr3_aa: CASTQRAEAFF

d_call: -
j_call: TRBJ2-3
v_call: TRBV9
clone_size: -
cdr3_nt: TGTGCCAACAGCGTAGTATTGAGTACAGATACGCAGTATTTT
cdr3_aa: CANSVVLSTDTQYF

d_call: -
j_call: TRBJ1-1
v_call: TRBV7-9
clone_size: few
cdr3_nt: TGTGCCAGCAGCGTTTCCGGGACCGCTCACACTGAAGCTTTCTTT
cdr3_aa: CASSVSGTAHTEAFF

d_call: -
j_call: TRBJ1-3
v_call: TRBV12-3/TRBV12-4
clone_size: few
cdr3_nt: TGTGCCAGCAGTCAGAGCTCTGGAAACACCATATATTTT
cdr3_aa: CASSQSSGNTIYF

d_call: -
j_call: TRBJ1-2
v_call: TRBV28
clone_size: -
cdr3_nt: TGTGCCAGCAGGAATACAGCTAACTATGGCTACACCTTC
cdr3_aa: CASRNTANYGYTF

d_call: -
j_call: TRBJ2-1
v_call: TRBV3-1
clone_size: -
cdr3_nt: TGTGCCAGCAGCCACTTAGGGGATCCCTCCTACAATGAGCAGTTCTTC
cdr3_aa: CASSHLGDPSYNEQFF

d_call: -
j_call: TRBJ2-3
v_call: TRBV19
clone_size: -
cdr3_nt: TGTGCCAGTAGTCCCTACGGTGGATATACGCAGTATTTT
cdr3_aa: CASSPYGGYTQYF

d_call: -
j_call: TRBJ1-5
v_call: TRBV6-6
clone_size: few
cdr3_nt: TGTGCCAGCAGTAAGGACTTACTACAGATTAAGCCCCAGCATTTT
cdr3_aa: CASSKDLLQIKPQHF

d_call: -
j_call: TRBJ1-4
v_call: TRBV7-2
clone_size: few
cdr3_nt: TGTGCCTGCGGGATAGGCCCCAATGAAAAACTGTTTTTT
cdr3_aa: CACGIGPNEKLFF

d_call: TRBD2
j_call: TRBJ2-4
v_call: TRBV3-1
clone_size: few
cdr3_nt: TGTGCCAGCAGCCAAGAAGGCCGGGGGGGGTCCAAAAACATTCAGTACTTC
cdr3_aa: CASSQEGRGGSKNIQYF

d_call: -
j_call: TRBJ2-1
v_call: TRBV29-1
clone_size: few
cdr3_nt: TGCAGCGTCGCAGGGGAGATGGTCCATGAGCAGTTCTTC
cdr3_aa: CSVAGEMVHEQFF

d_call: -
j_call: TRBJ2-2
v_call: TRBV20-1
clone_size: -
cdr3_nt: TGCAGTGCTAGAGATCTCCGGGGGCTCGGGGAGCTGTTTTTT
cdr3_aa: CSARDLRGLGELFF

d_call: -
j_call: TRBJ1-2
v_call: TRBV18
clone_size: few
cdr3_nt: TGTGCCAGCTCTACCAGTCGGAGTACCTATGGCTACACCTTC
cdr3_aa: CASSTSRSTYGYTF

d_call: -
j_call: TRBJ2-1
v_call: TRBV29-1
clone_size: many
cdr3_nt: TGCAGCGTGGCCCCCGTGGAACGAGCCGGGAACAATGAGCAGTTCTTC
cdr3_aa: CSVAPVERAGNNEQFF

d_call: -
j_call: TRBJ2-7
v_call: TRBV29-1
clone_size: few
cdr3_nt: TGCAGCGTTGAAGTTGATCAGGGAGGCCACGAGCAGTACTTC
cdr3_aa: CSVEVDQGGHEQYF

d_call: TRBD1
j_call: TRBJ2-5
v_call: TRBV7-3
clone_size: many
cdr3_nt: TGTGCCAGCAGCTCCGGGACAGAAGAGACCCAGTACTTC
cdr3_aa: CASSSGTEETQYF

d_call: TRBD2
j_call: TRBJ2-3
v_call: TRBV4-3
clone_size: few
cdr3_nt: TGCGCCAGCAGTCCGACTAGCACAGATACGCAGGATTTT
cdr3_aa: CASSPTSTDTQDF

d_call: -
j_call: TRBJ2-7
v_call: TRBV28
clone_size: -
cdr3_nt: TGTGCCAGCGGGGGGGGGCCCCTTGGGGACGAGCAGTACTTC
cdr3_aa: CASGGGPLGDEQYF

d_call: -
j_call: TRBJ2-7
v_call: TRBV15
clone_size: -
cdr3_nt: TGTGCCACCAGCAGGGACCGAACTTGCTACGAGCAGTACTTC
cdr3_aa: CATSRDRTCYEQYF

d_call: -
j_call: TRBJ2-3
v_call: TRBV24-1
clone_size: -
cdr3_nt: TGTGCCACCAGTGATCAGGGCAGGGGAGCAACAGATACGCAGTATTTT
cdr3_aa: CATSDQGRGATDTQYF